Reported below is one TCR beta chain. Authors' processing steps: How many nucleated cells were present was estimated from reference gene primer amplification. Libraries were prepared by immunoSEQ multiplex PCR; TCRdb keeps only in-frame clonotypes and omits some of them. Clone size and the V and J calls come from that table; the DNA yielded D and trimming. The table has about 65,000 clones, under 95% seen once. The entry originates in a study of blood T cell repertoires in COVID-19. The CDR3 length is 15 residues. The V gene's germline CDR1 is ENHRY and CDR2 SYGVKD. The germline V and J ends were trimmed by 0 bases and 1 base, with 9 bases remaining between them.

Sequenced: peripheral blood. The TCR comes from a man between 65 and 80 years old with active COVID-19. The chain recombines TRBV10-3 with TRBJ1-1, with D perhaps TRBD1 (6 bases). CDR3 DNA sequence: TGTGCCATCAGTGAGTCGTGGACAGCGAACACTGAAGCTTTCTTT. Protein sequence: CAISESWTANTEAFF.